The 18 T cell receptor beta chains presented below share a single source sample, sequenced in a study of control samples from healthy donors and cancer patients. The method was immunoSEQ multiplex PCR; TCRdb's version includes in-frame clones alone and lacks a portion of them. The sample lists 120,000 or so clones; about 90% were seen once. Source material: blood. These receptors were obtained from a young man in good health.

V is TRBV2 and J is TRBJ1-5; D perhaps matches TRBD1 (5 bases). Trimming shortened V by 3 bases and J by 7 bases, and 10 bases separated the two germline ends. This CDR3 has 13 residues. Germline CDR1 is SNHLY and CDR2 is FYNNEI. This chain's CDR3 is CASSDRGRQPQHF. DNA for the CDR3: TGTGCCAGCAGTGATCGGGGGAGGCAGCCCCAGCATTTT.

This clone appeared a few times. The V and J genes are TRBV4-2 and TRBJ1-4; D is uncertain. V was cut by 1 base and J by 8 bases, with 17 bases left in between. The CDR3 totals 16 residues. CDR1 is LGHNA, CDR2 YNFKEQ, per germline. The CDR3 is CASSQAKGGLGEKLFF. The CDR3 nucleotides read TGTGCCAGCAGCCAAGCGAAAGGAGGCCTAGGGGAAAAACTGTTTTTT.

The chain carries TRBV18 and TRBJ2-7, with D unresolved. The CDR3 is 13 amino acids. V shed 4 bases and J shed 4 bases, with 11 bases lying between them. CDR1 is KGHSH, CDR2 LQKENI, per germline. CDR3 sequence: CASSLMVRYEQYF. CDR3 nucleotides: TGTGCCAGCTCACTTATGGTCCGATACGAGCAGTACTTC.

The chain couples TRBV7-6 to TRBJ2-7, with D possibly being TRBD1 (5 bases). Trimming pared 8 bases from V and 5 bases from J, leaving 22 bases between. Looked up from germline, CDR1 is SGHVS and CDR2 is FNYEAQ. CDR3 length: 15 residues. The CDR3 nucleotides read TGTGCCAGCGCCATTGGTAGGGGAAGGGCCCACGAGCAGTACTTC. This translates into CASAIGRGRAHEQYF.

The V gene is TRBV20-1, the J gene TRBJ2-1, with D hard to call. Per germline, CDR1 DFQATT and CDR2 SNEGSKA (reference sequence). V was clipped by 6 bases and J by 10 bases, with 13 bases between them. The CDR3 runs 11 residues. CDR3: CSAQGGYEQFF. In DNA, the CDR3 is TGCAGTGCCCAAGGTGGATACGAGCAGTTCTTC.

V is TRBV7-6 and J is TRBJ2-3, with TRBD2 identical over 9 bases. Germline assignment: CDR1 SGHVS and CDR2 FNYEAQ. The CDR3 spans 14 residues. Germline trimming cut 5 bases from V and 7 bases from J; bases unmatched to any gene: 7. The CDR3 coding sequence is TGTGCCAGCAGCGCCAGCGGGAGGACACATACGCAGTATTTT. Translation gives CASSASGRTHTQYF.

This clone appeared once. V and J are TRBV7-2 and TRBJ1-1, with D unresolved. Per germline, CDR1 SGHTA and CDR2 FQGNSA. The ends were cut back, 3 bases at V and 0 bases at J, with 5 bases in the middle. CDR3 length: 13 residues. The DNA of the CDR3 is TGTGCCAGCAGCTTTGCGATGAACACTGAAGCTTTCTTT. This translates into CASSFAMNTEAFF.

The sample holds one count of this clone. CDR3 bases: TGTGCTAGTGCCCTCAAAGCAGGGGACAGGAGGCGGTACGAGCAGTACTTC. Its translation: CASALKAGDRRRYEQYF. The genes are TRBV12-5 and TRBJ2-7; 8 nucleotides agree with TRBD1. This CDR3 has 17 amino acids. Germline CDR1 LGHNT, CDR2 FRNRAP. With 7 bases clipped from V and 4 bases from J, the junction kept 18 bases outside the gene matches.

This clone has just a few counts. V is TRBV6-5 and J is TRBJ2-1; D gene ambiguous. V lost 7 bases to trimming and J lost 7 bases, with 14 bases between them. Germline CDR1 reads MNHEY; CDR2 reads SVGAGI. The CDR3 loop spans 13 amino acids. The DNA for the CDR3 is TGTGCCAGCACCAAACCCGGCGGAAATGAGCAGTTCTTC. Its translation: CASTKPGGNEQFF.

The chain has TRBV19 and TRBJ1-4; no clear D. Per germline, CDR1 LNHDA and CDR2 SQIVND (reference sequence). Trimming removed 1 base at V and 7 bases at J, with 22 bases between. The CDR3 contains 18 residues. The CDR3: CASSIGAGQSLLTEKLFF. The CDR3 bases are TGTGCCAGTAGTATAGGGGCAGGCCAGTCCCTACTTACTGAAAAACTGTTTTTT.

DNA for the CDR3: TGTGCCAGCAGCCAAGTAAAGGGGGGAGACACAGATACGCAGTATTTT. Protein sequence: CASSQVKGGDTDTQYF. The chain joins TRBV4-2 to TRBJ2-3, with D perhaps assigned TRBD1 or TRBD2 (6 bases each). The CDR3 length is 16 residues. CDR1 and CDR2 (germline): LGHNA, YNFKEQ. V was shortened by 1 base and J by 2 bases, with 13 bases between the two germline ends.

J is TRBJ2-6 and V is TRBV21-1; the table's D call TRBD2 went unverified against the DNA. TRBV21-1 is a pseudogene segment. The CDR3 is made up of 16 amino acids. CDR3: CAKELAGAPGANVLTF. CDR3 in DNA: TGTGCCAAAGAACTAGCGGGAGCCCCTGGGGCCAACGTCCTGACTTTC.

V usage is TRBV2 and J usage is TRBJ2-7; D unresolved. Germline CDR1 is SNHLY and CDR2 is FYNNEI. The CDR3 has 12 residues. V was shortened by 5 bases and J by 6 bases, with 11 bases between the two germline ends. DNA for the CDR3: TGTGCCAGCAGTCGAGAGCCCGTCGAGCAGTACTTC. Translating it yields CASSREPVEQYF.

The chain joins TRBV7-2 to TRBJ2-4; 10 bases agree with TRBD2. This CDR3 region has 17 residues. J was trimmed by 0 bases and V by 5 bases; bases with no gene match: 7. From germline, CDR1 is SGHTA and CDR2 FQGNSA. The CDR3 loop reads CASSPQLAGLAKNIQYF. In DNA form, the CDR3 reads TGTGCCAGCAGCCCGCAACTAGCGGGGCTAGCCAAAAACATTCAGTACTTC.

This chain uses TRBV7-2 with TRBJ1-6, with TRBD1 identical over 11 bases. Trimming cost V 5 bases and J 9 bases; bases outside gene matches: 9. This CDR3 is 16 amino acids long. In germline, CDR1 is SGHTA, CDR2 FQGNSA. The CDR3 region is CASSLLGGTGGSPLHF. The DNA of the CDR3 is TGTGCCAGCAGCCTTCTGGGTGGGACAGGGGGTTCACCCCTCCACTTT.

The chain carries TRBV30 and TRBJ1-2, with 10 bases identical to TRBD1. Trimming took 7 bases from V and 14 from J; bases not matched to a gene: 16. This CDR3 is 13 amino acids long. Germline-derived CDR1 and CDR2 are GTSNPN and SVGIG (reference sequence). The CDR3 sequence is CALNHGTGEVRTF. The CDR3 region has the DNA TGTGCCTTGAACCACGGGACAGGGGAAGTCAGGACCTTC.

The rearrangement joins TRBV5-4 to TRBJ2-7, with TRBD2 as a possible D gene (5 bases). Germline V gene data show CDR1 as SGHNT and CDR2 as YYREEE (reference sequence). This CDR3 has 14 amino acids. V dropped 4 bases and J dropped 7 bases, with 18 bases sitting between them. Here the CDR3 DNA reads TGTGCCAGCAGCCCGGGCCCCCGGGGAGAAGAGCAGTACTTC. This translates into CASSPGPRGEEQYF.

The V gene is TRBV19, the J gene TRBJ1-2; the D is unclear. V gave up 7 bases and J gave up 2 bases, with 20 bases separating them. This CDR3 contains 16 residues. CDR1 is LNHDA and CDR2 is SQIVND in the germline V gene (reference sequence). The CDR3 loop reads CASTLLTAGKNYGYTF. CDR3 nucleotides: TGTGCCAGTACCCTTCTAACCGCCGGGAAGAACTATGGCTACACCTTC.